The entry below describes one TCR beta chain. It lacks a known antigen. Base qualities are not recorded, but no much larger clone differs from it by a single base. The record originates from a study of CD8 T cells in Susac syndrome (dated by TCRdb to about 2019). Background for the entire study: Whether CD8+ T cell activation and differentiation in Susac syndrome was antigen driven was tested using repertoire sequencing.

Peripheral blood CD8+ and CD4+ T cells from healthy donors, Susac syndrome patients and multiple sclerosis patients were profiled using high-throughput TCR beta sequencing. The healthy donors served as controls matched for age and sex. Bulk CD8+ and CD4+ T cells were purified magnetically by negative isolation, whereas CD8+ TEMRA cells were enriched by FACS. Blood was collected in EDTA tubes and processed within 24 hours, with PBMCs isolated through density gradient centrifugation. PBMCs intended for TCR sequencing were cryopreserved in liquid nitrogen and thawed later in a water bath at 37 degrees C. Purity of sorted or isolated CD4+, CD8+ and CD8+ TEMRA cells was at least 90%. RNA was extracted with the RNeasy kit and roughly 0.45 to 1 ug was reverse transcribed using random hexamers. TCR beta CDR3 regions were amplified with the immunoSEQ multiplex PCR assay covering 54 Vbeta and 13 Jbeta segments. PCR amplification bias was corrected by using a synthetic template baseline for primer optimization and computational correction. The source study handled its data this way. Reads were annotated to V, D and J genes per IMGT and analyzed with immunoSEQ Analyzer, keeping only productive sequences. Clonality was calculated as one minus the Shannon entropy normalized by log2 of the number of productive unique sequences. Public and private clones were assessed among the 100 most prevalent clones of each patient and control. A clone was defined as Susac-specific if it was absent from the healthy and MS cohorts, from over 1,000 published viral clones and from other ImmuneACCESS disease sequences. TCRdb applied fastp at Q25 and MiXCR to the public reads, then kept only in-frame beta chains. Rows are unified per CDR3 protein, each entry keeping the most common DNA and genes. The V and J calls come from TCRdb's annotation, not from the publication. The sample includes around 190,000 distinct CDR3 sequences, with about 95% observed a single time. Together, the top ten hold 0.1% of the sample.

General study outcomes and caveats: The TCR sequencing and HLA analysis was acknowledged to have included a relatively small number of individuals.

At the junction V is shortened by 3 bases and J by 2 bases, with 11 bases in between. The cysteine opens and the phenylalanine closes a CDR3 of 14 amino acids. Just the 42-base CDR3 DNA is kept, in frame starting at base 1. For CDR1 and CDR2, the germline V gene (reference sequence) lists GTSNPN and SVGIG. The TCR sequence derives from a human donor in good health. Sequencing input: CD4+ T cells from PBMCs. The sequence links TRBV30 to TRBJ1-3, with TRBD1 tentatively as D gene (5 bases match). The sequenced DNA is TGTGCCTGGAGGGGGCCGGGGCCTGGAAACACCATATATTTT. Its translation is CAWRGPGPGNTIYF.